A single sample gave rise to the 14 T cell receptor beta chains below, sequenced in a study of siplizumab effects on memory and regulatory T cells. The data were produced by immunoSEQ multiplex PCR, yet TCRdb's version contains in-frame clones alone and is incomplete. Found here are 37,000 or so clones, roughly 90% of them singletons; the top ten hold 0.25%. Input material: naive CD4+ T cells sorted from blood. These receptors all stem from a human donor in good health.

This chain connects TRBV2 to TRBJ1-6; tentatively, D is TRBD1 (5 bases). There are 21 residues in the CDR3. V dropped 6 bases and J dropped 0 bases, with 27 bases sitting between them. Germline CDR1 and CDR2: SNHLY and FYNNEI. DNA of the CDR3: TGTGCCAGCAGCTCCTTATCCGAGACCGTGGGGGTGAGCTCCTATAATTCACCCCTCCACTTT. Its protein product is CASSSLSETVGVSSYNSPLHF.

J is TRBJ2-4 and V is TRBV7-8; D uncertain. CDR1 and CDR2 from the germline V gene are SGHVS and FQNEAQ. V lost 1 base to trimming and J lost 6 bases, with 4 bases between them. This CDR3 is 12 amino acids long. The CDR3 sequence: CASSLVGNIQYF. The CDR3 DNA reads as TGTGCCAGCAGCTTAGTCGGAAACATTCAGTACTTC.

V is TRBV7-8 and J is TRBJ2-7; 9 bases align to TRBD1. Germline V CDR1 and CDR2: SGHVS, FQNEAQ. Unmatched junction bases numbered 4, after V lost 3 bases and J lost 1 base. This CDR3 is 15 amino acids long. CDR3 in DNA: TGTGCCAGCAGCTTTCTGGGACAGGGATCCTACGAGCAGTACTTC. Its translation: CASSFLGQGSYEQYF.

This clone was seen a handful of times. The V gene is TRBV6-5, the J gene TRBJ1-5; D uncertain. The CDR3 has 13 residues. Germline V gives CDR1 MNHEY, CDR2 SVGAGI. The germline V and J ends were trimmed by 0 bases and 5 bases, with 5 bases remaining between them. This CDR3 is CASSYSGYQPQHF. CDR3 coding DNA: TGTGCCAGCAGTTACTCGGGTTATCAGCCCCAGCATTTT.

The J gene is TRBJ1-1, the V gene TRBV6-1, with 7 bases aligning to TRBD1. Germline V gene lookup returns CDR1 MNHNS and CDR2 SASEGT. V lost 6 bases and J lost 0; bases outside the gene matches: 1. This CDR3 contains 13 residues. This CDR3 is CASRGQLNTEAFF. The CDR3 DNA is TGTGCCAGCAGGGGACAGCTGAACACTGAAGCTTTCTTT.

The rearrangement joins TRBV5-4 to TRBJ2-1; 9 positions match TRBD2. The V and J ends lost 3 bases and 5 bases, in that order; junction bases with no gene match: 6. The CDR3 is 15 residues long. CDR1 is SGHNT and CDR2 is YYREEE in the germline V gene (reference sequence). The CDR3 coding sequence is TGTGCCAGCAGCTCGGGACTAGCTGGCCACAATGAGCAGTTCTTC. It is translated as CASSSGLAGHNEQFF.

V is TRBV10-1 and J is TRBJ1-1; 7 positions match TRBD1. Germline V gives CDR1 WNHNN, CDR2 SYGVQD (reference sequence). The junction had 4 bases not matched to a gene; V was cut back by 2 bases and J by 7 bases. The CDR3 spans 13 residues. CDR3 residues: CASSERSGGEAFF. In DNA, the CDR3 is TGCGCCAGCAGTGAGAGGTCAGGGGGTGAAGCTTTCTTT.

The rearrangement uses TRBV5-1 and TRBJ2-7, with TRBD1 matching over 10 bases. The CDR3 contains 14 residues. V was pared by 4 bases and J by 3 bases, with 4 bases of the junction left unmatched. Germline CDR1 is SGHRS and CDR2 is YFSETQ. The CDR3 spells CASSLGQGIYEQYF. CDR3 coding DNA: TGCGCCAGCAGCCTGGGACAGGGGATCTACGAGCAGTACTTC. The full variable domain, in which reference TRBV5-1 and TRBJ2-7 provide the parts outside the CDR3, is KAGVTQTPRYLIKTRGQQVTLSCSPISGHRSVSWYQQTPGQGLQFLFEYFSETQRNKGNFPGRFSGRQFSNSRSEMNVSTLELGDSALYLCASSLGQGIYEQYFGPGTRLTVT.

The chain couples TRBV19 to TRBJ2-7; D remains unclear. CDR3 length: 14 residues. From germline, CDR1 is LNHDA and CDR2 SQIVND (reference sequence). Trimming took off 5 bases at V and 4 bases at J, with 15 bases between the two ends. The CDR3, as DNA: TGTGCCAGTAGTGTTGTGACGGCCGATTACGAGCAGTACTTC. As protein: CASSVVTADYEQYF.

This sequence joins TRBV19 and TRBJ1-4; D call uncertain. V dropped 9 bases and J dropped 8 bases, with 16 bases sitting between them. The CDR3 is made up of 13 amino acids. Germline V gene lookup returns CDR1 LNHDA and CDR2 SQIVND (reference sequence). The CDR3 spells CASQQTYDEKLFF. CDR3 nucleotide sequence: TGTGCCAGCCAACAGACATATGACGAAAAACTGTTTTTT.

CDR3 in amino acids: CASSTGLLIGGNEQFF. DNA of the CDR3: TGCGCCAGCAGCACGGGCCTGCTAATAGGTGGCAATGAGCAGTTCTTC. The V call is TRBV5-1, the J call TRBJ2-1, with D hard to call. With 4 bases removed from V and 6 bases from J, the gap between germline ends came to 20 bases. Germline V CDR1 and CDR2: SGHRS, YFSETQ. The length of the CDR3 is 16 residues.

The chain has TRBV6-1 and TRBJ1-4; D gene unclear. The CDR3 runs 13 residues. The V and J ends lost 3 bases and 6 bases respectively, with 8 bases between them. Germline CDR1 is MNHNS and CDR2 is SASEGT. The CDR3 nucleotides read TGTGCCAGCAGTGACCCGCGGCATGAAAAACTGTTTTTT. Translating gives CASSDPRHEKLFF.

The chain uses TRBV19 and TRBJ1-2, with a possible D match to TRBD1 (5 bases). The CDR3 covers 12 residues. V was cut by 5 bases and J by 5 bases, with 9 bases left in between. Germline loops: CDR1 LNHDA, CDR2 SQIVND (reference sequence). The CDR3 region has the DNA TGTGCCAGTAGTTTGCAGGGATATGGCTACACCTTC. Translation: CASSLQGYGYTF. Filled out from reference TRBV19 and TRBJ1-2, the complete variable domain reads DGGITQSPKYLFRKEGQNVTLSCEQNLNHDAMYWYRQDPGQGLRLIYYSQIVNDFQKGDIAEGYSVSREKKESFPLTVTSAQKNPTAFYLCASSLQGYGYTFGSGTRLTVV.

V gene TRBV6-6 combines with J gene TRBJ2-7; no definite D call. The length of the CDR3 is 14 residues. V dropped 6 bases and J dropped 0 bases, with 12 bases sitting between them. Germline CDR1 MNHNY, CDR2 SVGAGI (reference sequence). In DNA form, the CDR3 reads TGTGCCAGCAGCTTGGGCCGGAGCTCCTACGAGCAGTACTTC. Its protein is CASSLGRSSYEQYF.